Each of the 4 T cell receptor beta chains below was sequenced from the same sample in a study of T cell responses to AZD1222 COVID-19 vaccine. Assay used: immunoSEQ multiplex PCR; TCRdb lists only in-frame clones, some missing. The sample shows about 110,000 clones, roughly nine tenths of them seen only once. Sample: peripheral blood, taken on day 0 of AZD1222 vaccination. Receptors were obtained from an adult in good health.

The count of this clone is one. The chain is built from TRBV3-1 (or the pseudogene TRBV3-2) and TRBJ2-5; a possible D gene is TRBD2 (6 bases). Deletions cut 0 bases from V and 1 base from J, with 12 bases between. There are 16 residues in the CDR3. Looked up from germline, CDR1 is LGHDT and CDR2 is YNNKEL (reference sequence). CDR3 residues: CASSQDLRGSQETQYF. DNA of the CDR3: TGTGCCAGCAGCCAAGATTTGCGGGGCTCCCAAGAGACCCAGTACTTC.

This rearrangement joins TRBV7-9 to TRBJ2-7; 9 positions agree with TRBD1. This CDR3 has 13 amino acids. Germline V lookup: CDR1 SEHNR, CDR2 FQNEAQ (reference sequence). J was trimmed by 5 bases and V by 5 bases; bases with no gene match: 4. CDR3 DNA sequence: TGTGCCAGCAGCGAGACAGGGGGTAACGAGCAGTACTTC. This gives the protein CASSETGGNEQYF.

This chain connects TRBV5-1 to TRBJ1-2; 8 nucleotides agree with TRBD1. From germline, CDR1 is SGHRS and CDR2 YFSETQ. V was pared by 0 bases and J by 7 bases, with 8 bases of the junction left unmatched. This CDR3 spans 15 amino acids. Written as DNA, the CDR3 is TGCGCCAGCAGCTTGGAGGGGACAGGCCCCTCTGGCTACACCTTC. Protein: CASSLEGTGPSGYTF.

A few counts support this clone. DNA for the CDR3: TGTGCCAGCTCACCACAACCTCCGGGACAAACTGAAGCTTTCTTT. This encodes CASSPQPPGQTEAFF. V and J are TRBV18 and TRBJ1-1, with a tentative D call TRBD1 (6 bases). The V gene's germline CDR1 is KGHSH and CDR2 LQKENI. Trimming took 1 base from V and 5 from J, leaving 14 bases between them. There are 15 residues in the CDR3.